These 19 T cell receptor beta chains came from one sample sequenced in a study of blood T cell repertoires in COVID-19. Generated by immunoSEQ multiplex PCR, the TCRdb table keeps only in-frame clones and is missing some. This table holds more than 50,000 clones, 90% found once. Sequencing input: peripheral blood. These receptor sequences come from a woman aged 40 to 55 with active COVID-19.

The CDR3 bases are TGTGCCAGCAGCTCGACAGGGGGGTCCGACTATGGCTACACCTTC. Translating it yields CASSSTGGSDYGYTF. The chain couples TRBV5-6 to TRBJ1-2; 9 bases are a match to TRBD1. There are 15 residues in the CDR3. With V trimmed by 3 bases and J by 3 bases, 6 bases remained unmatched. Germline V gene data show CDR1 as SGHDT and CDR2 as YYEEEE. The whole variable domain, filled in from reference TRBV5-6 and TRBJ1-2, reads DAGVTQSPTHLIKTRGQQVTLRCSPKSGHDTVSWYQQALGQGPQFIFQYYEEEERQRGNFPDRFSGHQFPNYSSELNVNALLLGDSALYLCASSSTGGSDYGYTFGSGTRLTVV.

This clone came up once. The chain combines TRBV4-3 with TRBJ1-2, with TRBD1 identical over 9 bases. The CDR3 loop spans 15 amino acids. The germline V gene has CDR1 LGHNA and CDR2 YSLEER. The V segment lost 1 base and the J segment 8 bases; nucleotides outside the gene matches: 8. This CDR3 is CASSQARNRGLGYTF. As DNA, the CDR3 is TGCGCCAGCAGCCAAGCAAGGAACAGGGGGCTGGGCTACACCTTC.

V is TRBV7-9 and J is TRBJ1-5, with no clear D. Germline V lookup: CDR1 SEHNR, CDR2 FQNEAQ (reference sequence). The germline V and J ends were trimmed by 9 bases and 5 bases, with 8 bases remaining between them. The CDR3 consists of 11 residues. As DNA, the CDR3 is TGTGCCAGTCCCGGTGATCAGCCCCAGCATTTT. The encoded protein is CASPGDQPQHF.

This clone occurred once. The CDR3 reads CASSLVAGTSYNEQFF. CDR3 bases: TGCGCCAGCAGCTTGGTAGCGGGGACATCCTACAATGAGCAGTTCTTC. V usage is TRBV5-1 and J usage is TRBJ2-1, with TRBD2 matching 8 bases. The CDR3 totals 16 residues. CDR1 is SGHRS, CDR2 YFSETQ, per germline. J lost 1 base, V lost 0 bases, and 3 bases had no gene match.

The chain combines TRBV5-1 with TRBJ2-5; 11 positions agree with TRBD2. CDR3 size: 16 residues. Trimming removed 5 bases from V and 4 bases from J; junction bases left unmatched: 10. Germline V CDR1 and CDR2: SGHRS, YFSETQ. This chain's CDR3 is CASRFGTSGTSETQYF. As DNA, the CDR3 is TGCGCCAGCAGATTCGGGACTAGCGGAACGTCAGAGACCCAGTACTTC.

The rearrangement uses TRBV11-2 and TRBJ1-2; D remains unclear. The CDR3 extends over 13 amino acids. The V end lost 4 bases, the J end lost 5 bases, and 11 bases lay between the germline ends. The V gene's germline CDR1 is SGHAT and CDR2 FQNNGV. The CDR3, as DNA: TGTGCCAGCAGCTCCGGGAGAGAGTATGGCTACACCTTC. It yields the protein CASSSGREYGYTF.

There are a few counts of this clone. The chain has TRBV5-1 and TRBJ1-2; 10 nucleotides match TRBD1. After removal of 4 bases from V and 4 bases from J, the junction contained 4 bases not matched to a gene. Per germline, CDR1 SGHRS and CDR2 YFSETQ. CDR3 length equals 14 residues. The CDR3 spells CASSQGQGLYGYTF. The CDR3 nucleotides read TGCGCCAGCAGCCAGGGACAGGGGCTCTATGGCTACACCTTC.

The chain combines TRBV4-2 with TRBJ2-2, with D perhaps matching TRBD1 (5 bases). CDR1 is LGHNA and CDR2 is YNFKEQ in the germline V gene. The length of the CDR3 is 15 residues. V was cut by 2 bases and J by 0 bases, with 7 bases left in between. The CDR3 region is CASSQQQANTGELFF. In DNA, the CDR3 is TGTGCCAGCAGCCAACAACAGGCGAACACCGGGGAGCTGTTTTTT.

The V call is TRBV4-1, the J call TRBJ2-7, with TRBD1 as a possible D gene (5 bases). The CDR3 is made up of 15 amino acids. V gave up 3 bases and J gave up 3 bases, with 15 bases separating them. The germline V gene encodes CDR1 MGHRA and CDR2 YSYEKL. CDR3: CASSQSEGAHYEQYF. The DNA for the CDR3 is TGCGCCAGCAGCCAGTCGGAAGGGGCCCACTACGAGCAGTACTTC.

V usage is TRBV6-2 or TRBV6-3 and J usage is TRBJ2-1; 12 nucleotides match TRBD2. V was clipped by 0 bases and J by 5 bases; unmatched bases: 17. CDR3 length: 21 amino acids. Germline V gene sequence: CDR1 MNHEY, CDR2 SVGEGT. The CDR3 region is CASSYSISRLPSGGDHNEQFF. The CDR3 coding sequence is TGTGCCAGCAGTTACTCGATATCCAGGCTTCCTAGCGGGGGGGATCACAATGAGCAGTTCTTC.

J is TRBJ2-6 and V is TRBV15; unclear D gene. CDR1 is LNHNV and CDR2 is YYDKDF in the germline V gene (reference sequence). The V gene lost 6 bases and the J gene lost 0 bases, with 6 bases spanning the gap. The CDR3 length is 14 residues. This CDR3 is CATSSRSGANVLTF. In DNA, the CDR3 is TGTGCCACCAGTAGTCGCTCTGGGGCCAACGTCCTGACTTTC. Together with reference TRBV15 and TRBJ2-6, the CDR3 gives the full variable domain: DAMVIQNPRYQVTQFGKPVTLSCSQTLNHNVMYWYQQKSSQAPKLLFHYYDKDFNNEADTPDNFQSRRPNTSFCFLDIRSPGLGDTAMYLCATSSRSGANVLTFGAGSRLTVL.

This clone was observed a single time. The V and J genes are TRBV15 and TRBJ2-3, with a weak D call TRBD1 (5 bases). CDR3 length: 13 residues. Deletions cut 7 bases from V and 7 bases from J, with 15 bases between. Germline CDR1 is LNHNV and CDR2 is YYDKDF (reference sequence). The CDR3 DNA reads TGTGCCACCATGATCAGGGTGGAAAATACGCAGTATTTT. This codes for CATMIRVENTQYF.

The chain employs TRBV18 and TRBJ1-5; D is undetermined. CDR3 length: 15 residues. CDR1 KGHSH and CDR2 LQKENI come from the germline V gene. Trimming took off 2 bases at V and 0 bases at J, with 8 bases between the two ends. The CDR3 DNA reads TGTGCCAGCTCACCATTGGCAGATAGCAATCAGCCCCAGCATTTT. Translation: CASSPLADSNQPQHF.

CDR3 sequence: CASSNPGEGAEAFF. As DNA, the CDR3 is TGTGCCAGCAGTAACCCCGGGGAGGGGGCTGAAGCTTTCTTT. J is TRBJ1-1 and V is TRBV27, with D perhaps matching TRBD1 (6 bases). The V gene's germline CDR1 is MNHEY and CDR2 SMNVEV (reference sequence). V dropped 5 bases and J dropped 6 bases, with 16 bases sitting between them. The CDR3 has 14 amino acids.

The chain is built from TRBV27 and TRBJ2-7, with TRBD1 identical over 7 bases. Germline CDR1 reads MNHEY; CDR2 reads SMNVEV (reference sequence). This CDR3 contains 14 residues. J gave up 1 base and V 9 bases, and 9 bases lay outside the gene matches. The CDR3: CARTGTAMSYEQYF. DNA for the CDR3: TGTGCCAGAACCGGGACAGCTATGTCCTACGAGCAGTACTTC.

The chain uses TRBV18 and TRBJ2-7; 8 positions match TRBD2. The CDR3 extends over 19 amino acids. The germline CDR1 and CDR2 sequences are KGHSH and LQKENI. Unmatched junction bases numbered 18, after V lost 1 base and J lost 4 bases. The CDR3 reads CASSPRGQRPGGSKYEQYF. CDR3 bases: TGTGCCAGCTCACCACGGGGTCAGAGACCGGGGGGGTCAAAATACGAGCAGTACTTC.

The rearrangement joins TRBV7-9 to TRBJ1-1, with 9 bases aligning to TRBD1. With 4 bases clipped from V and 1 base from J, the junction kept 4 bases outside the gene matches. The CDR3 runs to 15 residues. Germline CDR1 SEHNR, CDR2 FQNEAQ (reference sequence). The CDR3 is CASSYGTGPNTEAFF. CDR3 sequence (DNA): TGTGCCAGCAGCTATGGGACAGGGCCGAACACTGAAGCTTTCTTT.

The chain joins TRBV29-1 to TRBJ1-1, with TRBD1 identical over 8 bases. CDR3 length: 14 residues. Germline V gene sequence: CDR1 SQVTM, CDR2 ANQGSEA. The ends lost 4 bases at V and 0 bases at J; junction bases unmatched: 4. The CDR3 DNA sequence: TGCAGCGTTGGGCTGACAGGGGTGAACACTGAAGCTTTCTTT. Residues: CSVGLTGVNTEAFF.

The V gene is TRBV6-5, the J gene TRBJ1-2, with 10 positions matching TRBD1. Germline-derived CDR1 and CDR2 are MNHEY and SVGAGI. The CDR3 totals 14 residues. V gave up 6 bases and J gave up 8 bases; unmatched junction bases: 9. The CDR3: CASRGQGGFGGYTF. CDR3 sequence (DNA): TGTGCCAGCAGAGGACAGGGGGGTTTTGGAGGCTACACCTTC.